Shown below are 21 T cell receptor beta chains from a single sample sequenced in a study of blood T cell repertoires in COVID-19. Produced via immunoSEQ multiplex PCR; TCRdb's table is partial and in-frame only. The data contain some 460,000 clones, approximately 90% of them singletons. The sequenced sample was peripheral blood. Source of these receptors: a woman between 25 and 40 years old with acute or convalescent COVID-19.

The chain combines TRBV7-3 with TRBJ2-7; D is ambiguous. There are 14 residues in the CDR3. Germline CDR1 reads SGHTA; CDR2 reads FQGTGA. Between the trimmed V and J ends, which lost 3 bases and 3 bases, there was a span of 12 bases. This CDR3 reads CASSFFGGDYEQYF. The CDR3 DNA is TGTGCCAGCAGCTTTTTTGGCGGAGACTACGAGCAGTACTTC.

In DNA, the CDR3 is TGTGCCTGGGCCCGGACATCGAACTATGGCTACACCTTC. The encoded protein is CAWARTSNYGYTF. The chain is built from TRBV30 and TRBJ1-2, with a possible D match to TRBD1 (5 bases). V lost 5 bases and J lost 2, with 12 bases in between. Germline CDR1 reads GTSNPN; CDR2 reads SVGIG (reference sequence). The CDR3 length is 13 residues.

This chain links TRBV27 with TRBJ1-1; 7 nucleotides line up with TRBD1. The CDR3 loop spans 14 amino acids. Trimming cost V 4 bases and J 0 bases; bases outside gene matches: 2. Germline CDR1 is MNHEY and CDR2 is SMNVEV (reference sequence). DNA of the CDR3: TGTGCCAGCAGTTCGGGACAGATGAACACTGAAGCTTTCTTT. This translates into CASSSGQMNTEAFF.

The chain carries TRBV28 and TRBJ1-5, with 7 bases fitting TRBD1. The germline V gene encodes CDR1 MDHEN and CDR2 SYDVKM. V lost 5 bases to trimming and J lost 7 bases; unmatched junction nucleotides: 14. This CDR3 region has 16 residues. The CDR3 nucleotides read TGTGCCAGCAGTGATAAAAGAGGGGGCGCAGGGCAGCCCCAGCATTTT. Translated: CASSDKRGGAGQPQHF.

The V gene is TRBV7-6, the J gene TRBJ2-1; 12 positions agree with TRBD2. There are 20 residues in the CDR3. Germline values: CDR1 SGHVS, CDR2 FNYEAQ. Trimming at V came to 1 base and at J to 8 bases, leaving 18 bases not matched to a gene. The CDR3 nucleotides read TGTGCCAGCAGCTTAGGGCACTCTAGCGGGGGGGCTTTTGGATTCTATGAGCAGTTCTTC. Translation: CASSLGHSSGGAFGFYEQFF.

A few counts support this clone. V gene TRBV5-1 combines with J gene TRBJ1-2; 8 bases line up with TRBD1. The ends lost 4 bases at V and 4 bases at J; junction bases unmatched: 6. This CDR3 region has 14 residues. Germline V gives CDR1 SGHRS, CDR2 YFSETQ. DNA of the CDR3: TGCGCCAGCAGCCTGTTTACAGGGGGCTATGGCTACACCTTC. As protein: CASSLFTGGYGYTF.

The table lists this clone with a few counts. This chain links TRBV30 with TRBJ1-6, with D possibly TRBD1 on 5 matching bases. V was clipped by 4 bases and J by 8 bases, with 15 bases between them. The CDR3 has 14 residues. CDR1 and CDR2 (germline): GTSNPN, SVGIG (reference sequence). The CDR3 is CAWNWGRADSPLHF. DNA of the CDR3: TGTGCCTGGAATTGGGGCAGGGCCGATTCACCCCTCCACTTT.

The J gene is TRBJ2-7, the V gene TRBV10-3; D uncertain. The CDR3 contains 15 residues. The germline V and J ends were trimmed by 4 bases and 0 bases, with 13 bases remaining between them. Germline lookup yields CDR1 ENHRY and CDR2 SYGVKD. The CDR3 nucleotides are TGTGCCATCAGTGGGGCAGGCCAAAGCTCCTACGAGCAGTACTTC. The encoded protein is CAISGAGQSSYEQYF.

The J gene is TRBJ1-1, the V gene TRBV2; D may be TRBD1 (5 bases). V was clipped by 8 bases and J by 4 bases, with 14 bases between them. This CDR3 is 13 amino acids long. Germline V CDR1 and CDR2: SNHLY, FYNNEI. As DNA, the CDR3 is TGTGCCAGCGAGTCTCTGGGGCCCACTGAAGCTTTCTTT. It codes for CASESLGPTEAFF.

The chain joins TRBV28 to TRBJ1-1; 9 positions match TRBD1. CDR1 is MDHEN and CDR2 is SYDVKM in the germline V gene. This CDR3 comprises 13 residues. J lost 7 bases, V lost 3 bases, and 3 bases had no gene match. CDR3 residues: CASSLVDRGEAFF. CDR3 in DNA: TGTGCCAGCAGTTTGGTGGACAGGGGTGAAGCTTTCTTT.

This clone was counted a few times. This chain connects TRBV14 to TRBJ1-1; 10 positions match TRBD1. The CDR3 covers 15 residues. Losses at the gene ends were 1 base for V and 4 bases for J; bases not matched to a gene: 3. In germline, CDR1 is SGHDN, CDR2 FVKESK. This CDR3 reads CASSQARTGGTEAFF. The CDR3 region has the DNA TGTGCCAGCAGCCAAGCCAGGACAGGGGGCACTGAAGCTTTCTTT.

V and J are TRBV3-1 (or the pseudogene TRBV3-2) and TRBJ2-1, with TRBD1 matching 8 bases. V shed 5 bases and J 6 bases; nucleotides not matched to a gene: 6. The CDR3 has 14 residues. The germline CDR1 and CDR2 sequences are LGHDT and YNNKEL (reference sequence). CDR3 sequence: CASSWTGTGNEQFF. CDR3 in DNA: TGTGCCAGCAGCTGGACAGGGACGGGCAATGAGCAGTTCTTC.

The chain links TRBV5-1 to TRBJ1-2; a weak D match, TRBD1 (5 bases). The CDR3 is 12 residues long. Germline CDR1 is SGHRS and CDR2 is YFSETQ. The ends were cut back, 3 bases at V and 8 bases at J, with 11 bases in the middle. The CDR3 sequence: CASSWQGSGYTF. The CDR3 coding sequence is TGCGCCAGCAGCTGGCAGGGTAGCGGCTACACCTTC.

V is TRBV4-1 and J is TRBJ2-1, with no clear D. Germline CDR1 and CDR2: MGHRA and YSYEKL. The CDR3 has 15 amino acids. V shed 1 base and J shed 4 bases, with 11 bases lying between them. Here the CDR3 reads CASSQGGSLYNEQFF. CDR3 nucleotides: TGCGCCAGCAGCCAAGGTGGCTCATTATACAATGAGCAGTTCTTC.

This clone was seen only once. The rearrangement links TRBV4-1 to TRBJ1-1, with 8 bases identical to TRBD1. The CDR3 runs to 15 residues. The germline gives CDR1 MGHRA, CDR2 YSYEKL. The ends lost 3 bases at V and 5 bases at J; junction bases unmatched: 8. The CDR3, as DNA: TGCGCCAGCAGCCAGGTCAGGGGGCGCGGGACTGAAGCTTTCTTT. Translated, it gives CASSQVRGRGTEAFF.

The chain combines TRBV7-8 with TRBJ2-7, with 9 bases lining up with TRBD1. The CDR3 extends over 16 amino acids. Trimming at V came to 3 bases and at J to 1 base, leaving 7 bases not matched to a gene. Germline CDR1 is SGHVS and CDR2 is FQNEAQ. The CDR3: CASSFTGGEQSYEQYF. The DNA of the CDR3 is TGTGCCAGCAGCTTCACAGGGGGCGAACAATCCTACGAGCAGTACTTC.

This clone was detected once. The chain couples TRBV30 to TRBJ1-4; D remains ambiguous. The CDR3 runs 13 residues. The ends were cut back, 4 bases at V and 8 bases at J, with 14 bases in the middle. Germline values: CDR1 GTSNPN, CDR2 SVGIG (reference sequence). The CDR3: CAWTSARREKLFF. The CDR3 bases are TGTGCCTGGACGAGCGCCCGTAGGGAAAAACTGTTTTTT.

The V gene is TRBV2, the J gene TRBJ1-2, with D possibly TRBD1 on 6 matching bases. The germline V and J ends were trimmed by 7 bases and 0 bases, with 12 bases remaining between them. This CDR3 region has 14 residues. Looked up from germline, CDR1 is SNHLY and CDR2 is FYNNEI. CDR3 nucleotides: TGTGCCAGCATTGGACAGACTTCTAACTATGGCTACACCTTC. This translates into CASIGQTSNYGYTF.

CDR3 sequence (DNA): TGTGCCAGCAGCTTACTCCCAGGGGGATCAACTAATGAAAAACTGTTTTTT. Amino acid sequence: CASSLLPGGSTNEKLFF. V and J are TRBV7-6 and TRBJ1-4, with 7 nucleotides matching TRBD1. The CDR3 loop spans 17 amino acids. CDR1 is SGHVS, CDR2 FNYEAQ, per germline. J gave up 0 bases and V 2 bases, and 6 bases lay outside the gene matches.

This chain links TRBV15 with TRBJ1-2, with D possibly matching TRBD1 (5 bases). Between the trimmed V and J ends, which lost 8 bases and 2 bases, there was a span of 9 bases. Germline V gene data show CDR1 as LNHNV and CDR2 as YYDKDF (reference sequence). This CDR3 is built from 12 residues. The CDR3 region is CATRQGNYGYTF. The CDR3 DNA sequence: TGTGCCACCCGGCAGGGAAACTATGGCTACACCTTC.

In its sample, this clone was seen once. The CDR3 reads CASSQPGQRGTEAFF. The CDR3 DNA reads as TGTGCCAGCAGTCAACCGGGACAGAGGGGCACTGAAGCTTTCTTT. V is TRBV6-5 and J is TRBJ1-1; 7 bases map to TRBD1. Germline CDR1 and CDR2: MNHEY and SVGAGI. J was trimmed by 4 bases and V by 5 bases; bases with no gene match: 10. This CDR3 is built from 15 residues.